This note documents a single T cell receptor beta chain sequence. This entry is derived from a study of cytomegalovirus exposure and HLA in healthy donors. The PCR was carried out with 60 Vbeta primers and 13 Jbeta primers. The data were produced by immunoSEQ multiplex PCR, yet TCRdb's version contains in-frame clones alone and is incomplete. This table holds about 180,000 clones, around 77% found once. The sequenced material came from PBMCs. This clonotype was obtained from a woman in her 30s in good health and CMV-seronegative.

CDR3 sequence reads: CASSLNTGTGTGELFF. DNA of the CDR3: TGCGCCAGCAGCCTGAACACCGGGACAGGGACCGGGGAGCTGTTTTTT. The chain is built from TRBV5-1 and TRBJ2-2, with 9 bases aligning to TRBD1. The CDR3 spans 16 residues. J lost 5 bases, V lost 4 bases, and 9 bases had no gene match. Germline V gene data show CDR1 as SGHRS and CDR2 as YFSETQ.